This is a list of T cell receptor beta chains from one sample in a study of Graves' ophthalmopathy and Graves' hyperthyroidism. TCRdb fed the multiplex PCR reads into MiXCR, producing one record per CDR3 protein. The top ten hold roughly 7% of the sample, which has 400,000 or so distinct CDR3 sequences, 15% to 17% seen once. Source material: peripheral blood. These TCRs come from a woman under 30 with stable Graves' hyperthyroidism. Both conserved end residues are part of each CDR3. A D gene is named only where the DNA matches it firmly. Some rows have no size entry. The others give once, few or many, or a class for an expanded clone.

V gene	J gene	D gene	clone size	CDR3 DNA	CDR3 protein
TRBV6-5	TRBJ2-5	TRBD1	many	TGTGCCAGCAGTATACAGGGGCAAGAGACCCAGTACTTC	CASSIQGQETQYF
TRBV2	TRBJ2-4	NA	many	TGTGCCAGCCCCGGGACGCCCAAAAACATTCAGTACTTC	CASPGTPKNIQYF
TRBV7-9	TRBJ1-2	NA	many	TGTGCCAGCAGCCGGGCCCCTCGTTTCGGCTACACCTTC	CASSRAPRFGYTF
TRBV6-1	TRBJ2-2	TRBD2	NA	TGTGCCAGCAGACGACTAGCGGGGGGATCAAACACCGGGGAGCTGTTTTTT	CASRRLAGGSNTGELFF
TRBV6-5	TRBJ1-5	NA	many	TGTGCCAGCACTTCCGTTACGGGGGGGGATAGCAATCAGCCCCAGCATTTT	CASTSVTGGDSNQPQHF
TRBV20-1	TRBJ2-7	TRBD2	NA	TGCAGTGCCGGACTAGCGGGGGGAATGAGGGGATACGAGCAGTACTTC	CSAGLAGGMRGYEQYF
TRBV12-3/TRBV12-4	TRBJ1-2	TRBD1	many	TGTGCCAGCAGTGGAATCCCGGGACAGATTGCTCCTAACTATGGCTACACCTTC	CASSGIPGQIAPNYGYTF
TRBV19	TRBJ1-1	NA	NA	TGTGCCAGTAGCACTACAGTGATGAACACTGAAGCTTTCTTT	CASSTTVMNTEAFF
TRBV7-9	TRBJ1-4	NA	few	TGTGCCAGCAGCTCGGGACAAGGTGGTGAAAAACTGTTTTTT	CASSSGQGGEKLFF
TRBV12-3/TRBV12-4	TRBJ1-1	NA	NA	TGTGCCAGCACTCTACCAATGAACACTGAAGCTTTCTTT	CASTLPMNTEAFF
TRBV6-5	TRBJ1-1	NA	many	TGTGCCAGCAGTTACTCGACGGCCCTAAACACTGAAGCTTTCTTT	CASSYSTALNTEAFF
TRBV6-1	TRBJ2-5	TRBD1	few	TGTGCCAGCAGTGAGGGGACAGGGGGCTTGGAGACCCAGTACTTC	CASSEGTGGLETQYF
TRBV20-1	TRBJ2-4	TRBD1	many	TGCAGTGCTAGAGAAGGGACAGGGATTATCTTAGCCAAAAACATTCAGTACTTC	CSAREGTGIILAKNIQYF
TRBV6-1	TRBJ1-1	NA	many	TGTGCCAGCTGGACGAGAAGCACTGAAGCTTTCTTT	CASWTRSTEAFF
TRBV27	TRBJ2-7	NA	many	TGTGCCAGCGGGTCAGGGCCCGAGCAGTACTTC	CASGSGPEQYF
TRBV20-1	TRBJ2-7	TRBD2	few	TGCAGTGCCAAAAAACCGGGACTAGCTTACGAGCAGTACTTC	CSAKKPGLAYEQYF
TRBV29-1	TRBJ1-2	NA	many	TGCAGCGGGGATACAGGGATTAACTATGGCTACACCTTC	CSGDTGINYGYTF
TRBV7-9	TRBJ2-7	NA	many	TGTGCCAGCAGCTTAGCAGTTGACCGCTACGAGCAGTACTTC	CASSLAVDRYEQYF